This record covers a single TCR beta chain. Its antigen is still unknown. The table came from immunoSEQ multiplex PCR; TCRdb's copy has only in-frame clones and leaves some out. In the table there are some 130,000 clones, approximately 84% of which are singletons. This record belongs to a study of cytomegalovirus exposure and HLA in healthy donors. Whole-study findings and limits: The listing of some 170 TCR beta chains classed them as cytomegalovirus-associated. The classifier reportedly diagnosed cytomegalovirus status with high sensitivity and specificity. Rarity held for most TCR sequences, but there were some public TCRs that occurred in many donors. TCR clusters originating in the first cohort tended to co-occur in the roughly 110 validation repertoires, according to a later analysis.

The TCR comes from a young man in good health and CMV-seropositive. The material sequenced was PBMCs.

CDR3 region: CAWSQVIGTHGNTIYF. CDR3 coding DNA: TGTGCCTGGAGTCAGGTTATAGGGACTCACGGAAACACCATATATTTT. V gene TRBV30 combines with J gene TRBJ1-3, with D perhaps matching TRBD1 (5 bases). Trimming took 2 bases from V and 4 from J, leaving 18 bases between them. This CDR3 is built from 16 residues. The V gene's germline CDR1 is GTSNPN and CDR2 SVGIG (reference sequence).